The subject of this entry is one T cell receptor beta chain. The antigen remains undetermined. Using 10%, 30% or 50% RNA, naive CD8 libraries were derived from roughly 18,000 to 920,000 sorted cells. For naive CD8 T cells, sorting used the CD8+CD4-CCR7+CD45RA+ phenotype. CDR1 and CDR2 from the germline V gene are SGHVS and FQNEAQ. Trimming shortened V by 2 bases and J by 5 bases, and 9 bases separated the two germline ends. The CDR3 has 13 amino acids. Libraries of bulk TCR were made by previously described methods (with listed TCR primers). From the PCR reads, TCRdb called clonotypes with MiXCR, one entry per CDR3 protein. The table shows approximately 670,000 distinct CDR3 sequences, with 15% to 20% occurring only once. The data derive from a study of molecular identifiers for immune sequencing clone quantification. Study observations and caveats: Single-cell amounts of spiked Jurkat TCR RNA were reportedly detectable among about a million naive cells.

The receptor was derived from a human donor in good health. Some libraries in this study had Jurkat cell RNA spiked in. The chain combines TRBV7-8 with TRBJ2-5, with no clear D. The sequencing input was naive CD8+ T cells from blood, with Jurkat cell RNA spiked in. Noted subset: FACS-sorted CD8+CD4-CCR7+CD45RA+ naive T cells. CDR3 loop: CASSLPLGETQYF. CDR3 in DNA: TGTGCCAGCAGCTTACCCTTGGGGGAGACCCAGTACTTC.